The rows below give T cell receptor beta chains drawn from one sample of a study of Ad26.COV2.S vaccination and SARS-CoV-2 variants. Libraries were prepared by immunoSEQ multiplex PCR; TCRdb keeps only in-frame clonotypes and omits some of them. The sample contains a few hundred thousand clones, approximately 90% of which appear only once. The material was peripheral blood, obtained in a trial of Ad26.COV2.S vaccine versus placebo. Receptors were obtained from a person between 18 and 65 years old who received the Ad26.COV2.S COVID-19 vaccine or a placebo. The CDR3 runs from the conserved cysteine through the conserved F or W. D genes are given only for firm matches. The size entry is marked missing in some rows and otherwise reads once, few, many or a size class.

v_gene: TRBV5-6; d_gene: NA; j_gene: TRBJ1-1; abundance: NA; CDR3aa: CASSLGVDPIGGHMGAFF; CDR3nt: TGTGCCAGCAGCTTGGGGGTCGATCCAATAGGGGGACACATGGGCGCTTTCTTT
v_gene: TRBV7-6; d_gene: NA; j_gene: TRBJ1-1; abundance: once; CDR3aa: CASSLRAGLIDTEAFF; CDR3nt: TGTGCCAGCAGCTTACGGGCAGGCTTAATTGACACTGAAGCTTTCTTT
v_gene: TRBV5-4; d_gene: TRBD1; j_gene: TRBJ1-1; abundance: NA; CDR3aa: CASSSSQTGGSEAFF; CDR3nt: TGTGCCAGCAGCTCGTCCCAGACAGGGGGATCTGAAGCTTTCTTT
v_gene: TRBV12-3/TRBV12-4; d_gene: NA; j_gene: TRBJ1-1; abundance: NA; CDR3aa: CASSFRRIPEAFF; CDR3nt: TGTGCCAGCAGTTTCCGACGGATACCTGAAGCTTTCTTT
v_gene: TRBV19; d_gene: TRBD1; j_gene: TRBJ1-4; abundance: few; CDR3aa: CASGTTGVGEKLFF; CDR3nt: TGTGCCAGTGGTACGACAGGGGTCGGGGAAAAACTGTTTTTT
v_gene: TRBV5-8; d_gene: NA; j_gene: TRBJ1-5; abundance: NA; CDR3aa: CASNLPEKNHQPQHF; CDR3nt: TGTGCCAGCAATCTACCGGAGAAAAACCATCAGCCCCAGCATTTT
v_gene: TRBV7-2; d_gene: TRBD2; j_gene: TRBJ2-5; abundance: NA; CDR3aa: CASSFAPAGIQETQYF; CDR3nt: TGTGCCAGCAGCTTTGCTCCAGCGGGGATCCAAGAGACCCAGTACTTC
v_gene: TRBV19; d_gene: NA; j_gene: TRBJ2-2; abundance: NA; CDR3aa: CASSSRGSTGELFF; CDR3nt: TGTGCCAGTAGTAGCCGGGGGAGCACCGGGGAGCTGTTTTTT
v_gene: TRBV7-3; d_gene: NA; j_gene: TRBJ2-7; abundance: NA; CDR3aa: CANQRARGEQYF; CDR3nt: TGTGCCAACCAACGGGCCAGAGGCGAGCAGTACTTC
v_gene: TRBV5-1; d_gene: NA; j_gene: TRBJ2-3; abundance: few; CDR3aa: CASRDGKSTDTQYF; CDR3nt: TGCGCCAGCCGGGACGGGAAAAGCACAGATACGCAGTATTTT
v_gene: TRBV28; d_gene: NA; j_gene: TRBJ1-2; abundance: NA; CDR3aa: CASSSHPQDWYGYTF; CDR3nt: TGTGCCAGCAGTTCCCATCCCCAGGACTGGTATGGCTACACCTTC
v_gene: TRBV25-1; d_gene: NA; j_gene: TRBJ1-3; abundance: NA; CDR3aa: CASSWGSGNTIYF; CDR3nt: TGTGCCAGCAGTTGGGGATCTGGAAACACCATATATTTT
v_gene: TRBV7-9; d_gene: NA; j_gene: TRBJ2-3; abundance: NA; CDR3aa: CASSGVGGTTSTDTQYF; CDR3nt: TGTGCCAGCAGCGGGGTTGGGGGTACTACTAGCACAGATACGCAGTATTTT
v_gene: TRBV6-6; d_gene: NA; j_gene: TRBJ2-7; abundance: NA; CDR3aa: CASSHDSYEQYF; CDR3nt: TGTGCCAGCAGTCATGACAGTTACGAGCAGTACTTC
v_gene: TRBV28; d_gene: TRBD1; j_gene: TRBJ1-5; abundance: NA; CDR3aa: CASKRQGADYSNQPQHF; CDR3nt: TGTGCCAGCAAACGACAGGGGGCTGATTATAGCAATCAGCCCCAGCATTTT
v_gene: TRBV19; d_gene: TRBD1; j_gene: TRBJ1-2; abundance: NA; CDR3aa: CASSDGQANYGYTF; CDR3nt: TGTGCCAGTAGTGATGGACAGGCCAACTATGGCTACACCTTC
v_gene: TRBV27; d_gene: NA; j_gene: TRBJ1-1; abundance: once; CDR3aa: CASSRHLGTRSRMNTEAFF; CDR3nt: TGTGCCAGCAGCCGACATTTGGGAACACGGAGCCGTATGAACACTGAAGCTTTCTTT
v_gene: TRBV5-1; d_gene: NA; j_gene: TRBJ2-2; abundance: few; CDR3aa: CASSLWDLGTGELFF; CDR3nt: TGCGCCAGCAGCTTGTGGGACTTAGGGACCGGGGAGCTGTTTTTT
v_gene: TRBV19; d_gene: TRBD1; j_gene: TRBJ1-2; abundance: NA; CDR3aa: CASSPRTRDRGADGYTF; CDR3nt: TGTGCCAGTAGTCCAAGGACCCGGGACAGGGGAGCAGATGGCTACACCTTC
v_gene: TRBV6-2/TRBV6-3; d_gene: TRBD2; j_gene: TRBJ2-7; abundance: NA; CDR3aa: CASSYSGLAGEEQYF; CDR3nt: TGTGCCAGCAGTTACTCGGGACTAGCGGGGGAAGAGCAGTACTTC
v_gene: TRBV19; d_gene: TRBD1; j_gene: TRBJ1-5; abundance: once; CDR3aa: CASTSGTGMFQPQHF; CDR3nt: TGTGCCAGTACGTCCGGGACAGGGATGTTTCAGCCCCAGCATTTT
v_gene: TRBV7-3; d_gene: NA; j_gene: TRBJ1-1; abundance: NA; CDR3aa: CASSLTIDRNTEAFF; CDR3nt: TGTGCCAGCAGCTTAACTATAGACAGAAACACTGAAGCTTTCTTT
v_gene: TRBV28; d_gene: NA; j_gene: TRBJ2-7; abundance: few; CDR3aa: CASSVYRSGPGEQYF; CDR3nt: TGTGCCAGCAGTGTCTACCGTTCAGGCCCAGGGGAGCAGTACTTC
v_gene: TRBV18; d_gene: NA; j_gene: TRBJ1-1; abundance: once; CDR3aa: CASNPVRGLSEAFF; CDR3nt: TGTGCCAGCAACCCCGTGCGGGGATTAAGTGAAGCTTTCTTT
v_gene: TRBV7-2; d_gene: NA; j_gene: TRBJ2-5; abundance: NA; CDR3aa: CASSPNYWGETQYF; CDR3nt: TGTGCCAGCAGTCCAAACTACTGGGGGGAGACCCAGTACTTC
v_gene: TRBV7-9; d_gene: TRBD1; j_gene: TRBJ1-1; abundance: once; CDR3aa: CASSRGTGGPRNTEAFF; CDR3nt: TGTGCCAGCAGCCGTGGGACAGGCGGTCCCCGGAACACTGAAGCTTTCTTT